This T cell receptor (beta chain) came from a study of T cell repertoires in ileal Crohn's disease. Points from the study as a whole: Compared with non-smokers, active smokers at surgery showed more clonal expansions. Sorted CD8 T cells held more high-frequency clones than CD4.

Germline loops: CDR1 MNHEY, CDR2 SMNVEV (reference sequence). The V and J ends lost 2 bases and 14 bases respectively, with 23 bases between them. The CDR3 has 15 amino acids. Comment on this clone: The antigen is unknown.

The assay was immunoSEQ multiplex PCR, and TCRdb's table has in-frame clones only and misses some. This sample has 2,000 to 2,500 clones, with 90% to 98% found just once. This TCR derives from an adult with Crohn's disease. The chain combines TRBV27 with TRBJ2-3; possibly TRBD2 for D (5 bases). Sequencing was carried out using ileal tissue. The CDR3 DNA reads as TGTGCCAGCAGTTTAAGGTCATTAGACGGGAAGGTGTTGTATTTT. It codes for CASSLRSLDGKVLYF.